Following are 26 T cell receptor beta chains from one sample sequenced in a study of T cell responses to AZD1222 COVID-19 vaccine. The method was immunoSEQ multiplex PCR; TCRdb's version includes in-frame clones alone and lacks a portion of them. This sample has about 150,000 clones, with 75% to 90% found just once. Source: peripheral blood, taken on day 0 of AZD1222 vaccination. These receptors were obtained from an adult in good health.

The rearrangement uses TRBV7-2 and TRBJ1-1; D remains unclear. CDR3 size: 13 residues. Germline assignment: CDR1 SGHTA and CDR2 FQGNSA. V was pared by 1 base and J by 1 base, with 4 bases between. Here the CDR3 reads CASSLVGNTEAFF. The CDR3 DNA is TGTGCCAGCAGCTTAGTGGGGAACACTGAAGCTTTCTTT.

The chain recombines TRBV27 with TRBJ2-5; D is unclear. The germline CDR1 and CDR2 sequences are MNHEY and SMNVEV (reference sequence). V lost 4 bases, J lost 0 bases, and 12 bases lay in between. CDR3 size: 15 residues. CDR3 nucleotide sequence: TGTGCCAGCAGTTCCCGACATACGTACCAAGAGACCCAGTACTTC. Translation: CASSSRHTYQETQYF.

This clone has a handful of counts. The V call is TRBV28, the J call TRBJ2-5, with TRBD2 identical over 7 bases. Germline values: CDR1 MDHEN, CDR2 SYDVKM. V dropped 8 bases and J dropped 2; count of bases not matched to a gene: 8. The CDR3 is made up of 14 amino acids. The DNA of the CDR3 is TGTGCCAGCCTTGTTAGCGGGTCTCAAGAGACCCAGTACTTC. As protein: CASLVSGSQETQYF.

The chain uses TRBV4-2 and TRBJ2-7, with D perhaps matching TRBD1 or TRBD2 (5 bases each). The V and J ends lost 0 bases and 0 bases respectively, with 12 bases between them. Per the germline V gene, CDR1 is LGHNA and CDR2 is YNFKEQ. The CDR3 totals 16 residues. Written as DNA, the CDR3 is TGTGCCAGCAGCCAAGATTCCGGGACCTTCTCCTACGAGCAGTACTTC. This translates into CASSQDSGTFSYEQYF.

V is TRBV5-5 and J is TRBJ2-7; tentative D call: TRBD1 (6 bases). Germline CDR1 SGHKS, CDR2 YYEKEE (reference sequence). Trimming pared 2 bases from V and 7 bases from J, leaving 13 bases between. The CDR3 covers 13 residues. The CDR3 sequence is CASSLQGVQEQYF. The CDR3 DNA follows: TGTGCCAGCAGCTTACAGGGTGTGCAAGAGCAGTACTTC. Drawing the rest from reference TRBV5-5 and TRBJ2-7, the complete variable domain is DAGVTQSPTHLIKTRGQQVTLRCSPISGHKSVSWYQQVLGQGPQFIFQYYEKEERGRGNFPDRFSARQFPNYSSELNVNALLLGDSALYLCASSLQGVQEQYFGPGTRLTVT.

V usage is TRBV4-1 and J usage is TRBJ1-2; D not certain. V dropped 6 bases and J dropped 0 bases, with 17 bases sitting between them. The CDR3 is 16 amino acids. CDR1 and CDR2 (germline): MGHRA, YSYEKL. This CDR3 is CASRSPVGPTNYGYTF. Here the CDR3 DNA reads TGCGCCAGCAGATCTCCTGTGGGCCCTACTAACTATGGCTACACCTTC.

The gene calls are TRBV5-6 and TRBJ1-4; D is perhaps TRBD1 (6 bases). The CDR3 extends over 15 amino acids. Trimming took 1 base from V and 6 from J, leaving 13 bases between them. The germline gives CDR1 SGHDT, CDR2 YYEEEE. The CDR3 here is CASSLRGEGDEKLFF. The CDR3 coding sequence is TGTGCCAGCAGCTTGAGGGGAGAGGGGGATGAAAAACTGTTTTTT.

This chain uses TRBV18 with TRBJ1-2, with TRBD1 matching over 9 bases. The CDR3 contains 15 residues. The ends lost 6 bases at V and 10 bases at J; junction bases unmatched: 15. Germline V gives CDR1 KGHSH, CDR2 LQKENI. CDR3 in amino acids: CASSPNPGTGSDYTF. CDR3 sequence (DNA): TGTGCCAGCTCCCCAAATCCCGGGACAGGGTCTGACTACACCTTC.

The gene calls are TRBV5-1 and TRBJ1-6, with 8 positions matching TRBD1. The V and J ends lost 1 base and 7 bases, in that order; junction bases with no gene match: 7. The V gene's germline CDR1 is SGHRS and CDR2 YFSETQ. There are 16 residues in the CDR3. The CDR3 DNA reads TGCGCCAGCAGCTTGCGCGGACAGGGTCAGAATTCACCCCTCCACTTT. This translates into CASSLRGQGQNSPLHF.

V is TRBV2 and J is TRBJ2-6; D not certain. Germline V gene data show CDR1 as SNHLY and CDR2 as FYNNEI. The CDR3 length is 12 residues. Trimming cost V 7 bases and J 2 bases, with 3 bases left between them. CDR3 DNA sequence: TGTGCCAGCACGCCTGGGGCCAACGTCCTGACTTTC. Its protein is CASTPGANVLTF.

The V and J genes are TRBV19 and TRBJ1-2, with 8 bases aligning to TRBD1. Germline V gene sequence: CDR1 LNHDA, CDR2 SQIVND (reference sequence). Germline trimming cut 5 bases from V and 4 bases from J; bases unmatched to any gene: 6. This CDR3 has 14 residues. This CDR3 reads CASSSRGLGYGYTF. As DNA, the CDR3 is TGTGCCAGTAGTTCCAGGGGGCTGGGCTATGGCTACACCTTC.

The table lists this clone with a count of one. The gene calls are TRBV5-1 and TRBJ2-5; D is undetermined. Germline CDR1 SGHRS, CDR2 YFSETQ. Deletions cut 1 base from V and 5 bases from J, with 6 bases between. This CDR3 comprises 12 residues. The CDR3 spells CASSLSFETQYF. The CDR3 DNA sequence: TGCGCCAGCAGCTTGTCCTTTGAGACCCAGTACTTC.

The chain employs TRBV2 and TRBJ1-1; tentatively, D is TRBD1 (5 bases). Germline assignment: CDR1 SNHLY and CDR2 FYNNEI. Trimming cost V 3 bases and J 2 bases, with 13 bases left between them. This CDR3 spans 15 amino acids. Written as DNA, the CDR3 is TGTGCCAGCAGTGATAGGGGTTTAGGAAACACTGAAGCTTTCTTT. This gives the protein CASSDRGLGNTEAFF.

The chain links TRBV19 to TRBJ1-2; D perhaps matches TRBD1 (5 bases). Germline-derived CDR1 and CDR2 are LNHDA and SQIVND (reference sequence). This CDR3 region has 14 residues. Trimming pared 4 bases from V and 1 base from J, leaving 10 bases between. The CDR3 sequence is CASSTLGGNYGYTF. As DNA, the CDR3 is TGTGCCAGTAGTACCCTTGGGGGTAACTATGGCTACACCTTC.

This chain joins TRBV18 and TRBJ1-1, with D possibly TRBD1 on 5 matching bases. Trimming stripped 8 bases from V and 6 bases from J, with 19 bases between. CDR1 and CDR2 (germline): KGHSH, LQKENI. CDR3 length: 14 residues. This CDR3 is CASVTREGRAEAFF. CDR3 bases: TGTGCCAGCGTAACCAGAGAGGGACGGGCTGAAGCTTTCTTT.

The chain carries TRBV27 and TRBJ2-2; 7 nucleotides agree with TRBD2. Germline V gene data show CDR1 as MNHEY and CDR2 as SMNVEV (reference sequence). The CDR3 totals 13 residues. Trimming took 3 bases from V and 7 from J; bases not matched to a gene: 2. The CDR3 DNA is TGTGCCAGCAGTTTTAGGGAGGGCGGGGAGCTGTTTTTT. Translating it yields CASSFREGGELFF.

The chain uses TRBV7-7 and TRBJ2-1; D is undetermined. CDR1 and CDR2 (germline): SSHAT, FNYEAQ (reference sequence). Between the trimmed V and J ends, which lost 2 bases and 8 bases, there was a span of 10 bases. CDR3 length: 13 residues. The CDR3 loop reads CASSLSSGYEQFF. The CDR3 DNA reads TGTGCCAGCAGCTTATCTTCAGGATATGAGCAGTTCTTC. Full variable domain (outside the CDR3, taken from reference TRBV7-7 and TRBJ2-1): GAGVSQSPRYKVTKRGQDVTLRCDPISSHATLYWYQQALGQGPEFLTYFNYEAQPDKSGLPSDRFSAERPEGSISTLTIQRTEQRDSAMYRCASSLSSGYEQFFGPGTRLTVL.

The chain links TRBV28 to TRBJ2-1; D possibly corresponds to TRBD2 (5 bases). The CDR3 length is 15 residues. Germline V gene sequence: CDR1 MDHEN, CDR2 SYDVKM. Deletions cut 6 bases from V and 8 bases from J, with 20 bases between. As DNA, the CDR3 is TGTGCCAGCAGCTTGGAACGGACCCAGAGGGATGAGCAGTTCTTC. Translating it yields CASSLERTQRDEQFF.

This chain connects TRBV5-1 to TRBJ1-1, with TRBD1 matching over 9 bases. Trimming removed 4 bases from V and 4 bases from J; junction bases left unmatched: 5. The germline V gene encodes CDR1 SGHRS and CDR2 YFSETQ. This CDR3 is built from 14 residues. The CDR3 sequence is CASSVPTGGTEAFF. The CDR3 coding sequence is TGCGCCAGCAGCGTACCGACAGGGGGCACTGAAGCTTTCTTT.

Notes on this clone: Other DNA sequences within the sample encode an identical CDR3. The V call is TRBV11-2, the J call TRBJ1-5, with 9 bases matching TRBD1. The length of the CDR3 is 14 residues. V shed 5 bases, J shed 5 bases, and the junction held 4 bases outside the gene matches. The germline V gene has CDR1 SGHAT and CDR2 FQNNGV. The CDR3 DNA sequence: TGTGCCAGCAGCCCAGGACAGGGGCATCAGCCCCAGCATTTT. Amino acids: CASSPGQGHQPQHF. Using reference TRBV11-2 and TRBJ1-5 for the parts outside the CDR3, the full variable domain is EAGVAQSPRYKIIEKRQSVAFWCNPISGHATLYWYQQILGQGPKLLIQFQNNGVVDDSQLPKDRFSAERLKGVDSTLKIQPAKLEDSAVYLCASSPGQGHQPQHFGDGTRLSIL.

The chain has TRBV4-2 and TRBJ2-2; D may be TRBD1 (5 bases). Trimming pared 3 bases from V and 7 bases from J, leaving 18 bases between. The CDR3 loop spans 16 amino acids. CDR1 and CDR2 from the germline V gene are LGHNA and YNFKEQ. This CDR3 reads CASSHSQGQGDGELFF. The CDR3 DNA follows: TGTGCCAGCAGCCATAGCCAGGGCCAAGGTGACGGGGAGCTGTTTTTT.

The chain joins TRBV30 to TRBJ1-4; 7 bases are a match to TRBD1. Germline V gene lookup returns CDR1 GTSNPN and CDR2 SVGIG (reference sequence). The CDR3 has 14 residues. V gave up 8 bases and J gave up 8 bases; unmatched junction bases: 14. Here the CDR3 DNA reads TGTGCCCAGAACGCAGGGGGTTTTGGAGAAAAACTGTTTTTT. Protein sequence: CAQNAGGFGEKLFF.

This clone came up once. The chain is built from TRBV30 and TRBJ2-7; a weak D match, TRBD1 (7 bases). V was pared by 5 bases and J by 0 bases, with 20 bases between. The V gene's germline CDR1 is GTSNPN and CDR2 SVGIG (reference sequence). The CDR3 runs 16 residues. CDR3 DNA: TGTGCCTGGGAGCCACAGGACAGGCGGGACTCCTACGAGCAGTACTTC. Its translation is CAWEPQDRRDSYEQYF. Variable domain in full (rest from reference TRBV30 and TRBJ2-7): SQTIHQWPATLVQPVGSPLSLECTVEGTSNPNLYWYRQAAGRGLQLLFYSVGIGQISSEVPQNLSASRPQDRQFILSSKKLLLSDSGFYLCAWEPQDRRDSYEQYFGPGTRLTVT.

The rearrangement links TRBV29-1 to TRBJ2-3; maybe TRBD2 (5 bases). V lost 7 bases and J lost 1, with 12 bases in between. The germline V gene has CDR1 SQVTM and CDR2 ANQGSEA. The CDR3 consists of 13 residues. The CDR3 DNA reads as TGCAGCGCATGGGCCGGGGGCACAGATACGCAGTATTTT. Residues: CSAWAGGTDTQYF.

This clone has a single count. The chain is built from TRBV18 and TRBJ2-7; D may match TRBD1 or TRBD2 (5 bases each). This CDR3 contains 14 residues. Trimming removed 0 bases at V and 5 bases at J, with 11 bases between. CDR1 is KGHSH and CDR2 is LQKENI in the germline V gene. Here the CDR3 DNA reads TGTGCCAGCTCACCACCTGAGGGGACCCACGAGCAGTACTTC. This encodes CASSPPEGTHEQYF.

This clone has more than one count but fewer than ten. This chain connects TRBV19 to TRBJ2-7; D is unresolved. Germline V gives CDR1 LNHDA, CDR2 SQIVND (reference sequence). V was pared by 3 bases and J by 5 bases, with 11 bases between. The CDR3 extends over 13 amino acids. CDR3 loop: CASSMMGRDEQYF. The CDR3 DNA reads as TGTGCCAGTAGTATGATGGGCCGGGACGAGCAGTACTTC.